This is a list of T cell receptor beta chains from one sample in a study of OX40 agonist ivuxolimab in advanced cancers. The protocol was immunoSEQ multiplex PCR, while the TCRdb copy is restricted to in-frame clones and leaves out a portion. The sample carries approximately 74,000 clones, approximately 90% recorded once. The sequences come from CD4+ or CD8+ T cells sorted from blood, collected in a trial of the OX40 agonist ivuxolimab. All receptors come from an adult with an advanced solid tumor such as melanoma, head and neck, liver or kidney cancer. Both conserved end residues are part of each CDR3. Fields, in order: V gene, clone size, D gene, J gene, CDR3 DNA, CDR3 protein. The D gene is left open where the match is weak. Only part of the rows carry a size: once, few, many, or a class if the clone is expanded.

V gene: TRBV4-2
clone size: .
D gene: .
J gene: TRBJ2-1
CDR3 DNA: TGTGCCAGCAGCCAAGGGCCATCCGTTGATGAGCAGTTCTTC
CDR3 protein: CASSQGPSVDEQFF

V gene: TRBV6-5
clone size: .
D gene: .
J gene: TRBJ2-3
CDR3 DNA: TGTGCCAGCAGTTACGCGGCAGCGGGCTTAGATACGCAGTATTTT
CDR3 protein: CASSYAAAGLDTQYF

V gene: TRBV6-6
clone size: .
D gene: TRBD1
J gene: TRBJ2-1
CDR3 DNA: TGTGCCAGCACCATAGTAACAGGGGGCGGTGAGCAGTTCTTC
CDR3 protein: CASTIVTGGGEQFF

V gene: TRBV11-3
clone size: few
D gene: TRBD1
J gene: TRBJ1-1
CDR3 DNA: TGTGCCAGCAGCGCTGCTGACAGGGGGAACACTGAAGCTTTCTTT
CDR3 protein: CASSAADRGNTEAFF

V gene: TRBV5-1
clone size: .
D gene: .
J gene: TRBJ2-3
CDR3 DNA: TGCGCCAGCAGCTTGGCCACGGGAGTCACAGATACGCAGTATTTT
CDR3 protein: CASSLATGVTDTQYF

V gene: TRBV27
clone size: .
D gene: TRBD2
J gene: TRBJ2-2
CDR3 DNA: TGTGCCAGCAGCAGCCCACTAGCGCCCGGGGAGCTGTTTTTT
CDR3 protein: CASSSPLAPGELFF

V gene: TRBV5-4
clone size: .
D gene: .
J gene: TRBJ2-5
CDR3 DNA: TGTGCCAGCAGGGGGCCCGGGGGGACCCAGTACTTC
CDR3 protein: CASRGPGGTQYF

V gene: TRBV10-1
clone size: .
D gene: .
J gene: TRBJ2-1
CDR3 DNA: TGCGCCAGCAGTGAGTCTCAGGAGCAGTTCTTC
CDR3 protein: CASSESQEQFF

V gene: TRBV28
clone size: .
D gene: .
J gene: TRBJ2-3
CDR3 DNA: TGTGCCAGCAGTTACTTATATCAAAGGAACACAGATACGCAGTATTTT
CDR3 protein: CASSYLYQRNTDTQYF

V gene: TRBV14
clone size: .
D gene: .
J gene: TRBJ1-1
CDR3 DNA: TGTGCCAGCAGCCAAGCAGGGATGAACACTGAAGCTTTCTTT
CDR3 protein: CASSQAGMNTEAFF